These T cell receptor beta chains were read from a single sample in a study of blood T cells in healthy people across ages. One entry per CDR3 protein, called by TCRdb with MiXCR from the 5' RACE reads. The sample has roughly 1,800,000 distinct CDR3 sequences, roughly 50% seen once. Sequencing was done on a sample of blood. All receptors come from a woman between 40 and 55 years old in good health. Each CDR3 is given without its conserved first and last residue. The D gene is left open where the match is weak.

d_call,v_call,j_call,cdr3_aa
TRBD1,TRBV11-2,TRBJ2-6,ASSLVVGTAFYSGANVLT
TRBD1,TRBV5-1,TRBJ2-7,ASSLDDRVIYEQY
.,TRBV4-1,TRBJ2-5,ASSQDHGVQETQY
.,TRBV11-2,TRBJ2-4,ASSIWGRGRGKNIQY
.,TRBV28,TRBJ2-3,ASSQRYRTDTQY
.,TRBV25-1,TRBJ1-6,ASSEGGTNSPLH
.,TRBV3-1,TRBJ2-5,ASSQDTGVRGETQY
TRBD2,TRBV20-1,TRBJ2-7,SASKRGGLNYEQY
TRBD1,TRBV6-6,TRBJ2-4,ASSYSEGGGNIQY
TRBD1,TRBV20-1,.,SAEPQGVDEQY
TRBD2,TRBV20-1,TRBJ2-1,SARELAGNYNEQF
.,TRBV27,TRBJ2-7,ASSLGPQRGYEQY
.,TRBV25-1,TRBJ1-2,ASSGEGYGYT
TRBD1,TRBV9,TRBJ1-4,ASSAPGQGLYEKLF
TRBD1,TRBV12-3/TRBV12-4,TRBJ1-2,ASRPGQTGDFGYT
.,TRBV2,TRBJ2-6,ASVNLESGANVLT
TRBD1,TRBV9,TRBJ2-3,ASSVAGGTGRITDTQY
TRBD2,TRBV4-1,TRBJ2-7,TSSQGPPLAGNSYEQY
TRBD1,TRBV7-2,TRBJ2-5,ASSRGPGTGEETQY
.,TRBV6-2/TRBV6-3,TRBJ2-3,ASSYSKIRTAPQPY
TRBD2,TRBV10-3,TRBJ2-5,AIGWGGGQETQY
TRBD2,TRBV9,TRBJ2-3,ASSPRAGESTDTQY
.,TRBV6-5,TRBJ2-6,ASSYTGTTGANVLT
.,TRBV6-5,TRBJ2-6,ASSFHGLTRSGANVLT
.,TRBV10-3,TRBJ1-2,AISDAWSNYGYT
TRBD2,TRBV20-1,.,SARRLAGGLSSYNEQY
.,TRBV29-1,TRBJ2-6,SVVGLLGANVLT
TRBD1,TRBV10-1,.,AHDRGLYHEQY
TRBD2,TRBV25-1,TRBJ2-7,ASSLSGRAGYEQY
.,TRBV4-3,TRBJ2-7,ASSQDLSSVYEQY
TRBD2,TRBV10-3,TRBJ2-1,AISERTSGFYNEQF
TRBD1,TRBV16,TRBJ2-5,ASSPLRTGEETQY
.,TRBV25-1,TRBJ2-4,ASSEYVGAGAKNIQY
TRBD2,TRBV20-1,TRBJ2-3,SARDSGGRGDTQY
TRBD1,TRBV28,TRBJ2-3,ASSWGTGYGDTQY
TRBD2,TRBV4-3,TRBJ2-7,ASSQVSSGGAGPYEQY
TRBD2,TRBV15,TRBJ2-3,ATSVQRTSRDTQY
.,TRBV7-2,TRBJ1-6,ASSLAAGIGNSPLH
.,TRBV7-2,.,ASSFGFSETQY
.,TRBV21-1,TRBJ2-7,ASSKARQMYGYEQY
.,TRBV20-1,TRBJ2-1,SANSLQRGYNEQF
TRBD1,TRBV20-1,TRBJ1-2,SARDRNRGNYGYT
TRBD1,TRBV28,TRBJ2-3,ASSFLRTGGTQY
.,TRBV19,TRBJ2-6,ASSIVRQGLPQWWANVLT
.,TRBV20-1,TRBJ1-5,SAHRGNQPQH
.,TRBV12-3/TRBV12-4,TRBJ2-2,ASSLSGGFANTGELF
.,TRBV15,TRBJ2-1,ATSRVASVYNEQF
TRBD1,TRBV6-5,.,ASGWDRGSYNEQY
TRBD2,TRBV11-1,.,ASSQPSGGAYNEQY
.,TRBV27,TRBJ1-2,ASSLTSGYGGYT
TRBD1,TRBV27,TRBJ2-6,ASSLFPTGGVSGANVLT
.,TRBV18,TRBJ2-5,ASSPLPGVETQY
.,TRBV20-1,TRBJ2-1,SASGLGEIRTTEQF
.,TRBV27,TRBJ2-3,ASSLAVHGTDTQY
TRBD2,TRBV20-1,TRBJ2-1,SATGTSGISYNEQF
.,TRBV7-9,TRBJ1-4,ASSLPPGNEKLF
.,TRBV6-2/TRBV6-3,TRBJ1-4,ASSDRYNEKLF
.,TRBV12-3/TRBV12-4,TRBJ2-5,ASSKPGSQETQY
.,TRBV2,TRBJ2-7,ASSDTRGYEQY